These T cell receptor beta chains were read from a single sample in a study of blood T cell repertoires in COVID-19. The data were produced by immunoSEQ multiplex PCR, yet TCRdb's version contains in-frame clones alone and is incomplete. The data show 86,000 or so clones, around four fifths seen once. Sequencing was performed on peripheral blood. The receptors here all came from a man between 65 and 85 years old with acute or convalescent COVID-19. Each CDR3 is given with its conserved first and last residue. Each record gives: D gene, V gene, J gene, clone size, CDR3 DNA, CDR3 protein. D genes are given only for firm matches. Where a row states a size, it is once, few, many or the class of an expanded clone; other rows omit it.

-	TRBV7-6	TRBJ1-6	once	TGTGCCAGCAGCTTAGGGCCGGGACTTCTCAATTCACCCCTCCACTTT	CASSLGPGLLNSPLHF
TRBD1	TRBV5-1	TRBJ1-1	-	TGCGCCAGCAGTACAGGGGGCGCGGGGAACACTGAAGCTTTCTTT	CASSTGGAGNTEAFF
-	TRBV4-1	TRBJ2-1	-	TGCGCCAGCAGCCAAGGGGCACTGAGCTCCTACAATGAGCAGTTCTTC	CASSQGALSSYNEQFF
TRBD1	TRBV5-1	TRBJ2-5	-	TGCGCCAGCAGCATAGGGACAGGGGAAGTGGAGACCCAGTACTTC	CASSIGTGEVETQYF
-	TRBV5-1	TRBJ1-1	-	TGCGCCAGCCACCCCGGGCGGGGTGGGGATTCTGAAGCTTTCTTT	CASHPGRGGDSEAFF
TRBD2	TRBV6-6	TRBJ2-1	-	TGTGCCAGCAGTACTAGCGGGGGTCACAATGAGCAGTTCTTC	CASSTSGGHNEQFF
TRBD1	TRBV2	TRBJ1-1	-	TGTGCCAGCGCGGGACAGGCGAACACTGAAGCTTTCTTT	CASAGQANTEAFF
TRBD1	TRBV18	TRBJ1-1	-	TGTGCCAGCTCACCTCTATCCGGGACAGGGGGCGTTAGGAACACTGAAGCTTTCTTT	CASSPLSGTGGVRNTEAFF
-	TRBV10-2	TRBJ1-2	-	TGCGCCAGCAGTGAGGCGGTCGATGCCTATGGCTACACCTTC	CASSEAVDAYGYTF
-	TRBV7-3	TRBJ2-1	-	TGTGCCAGCAGCTTAAAGGGAGACAGGTGGGACAATGAGCAGTTCTTC	CASSLKGDRWDNEQFF
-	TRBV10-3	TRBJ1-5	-	TGTGCCATCAGTGAGTCAGCAGGGTATAGCAATCAGCCCCAGCATTTT	CAISESAGYSNQPQHF
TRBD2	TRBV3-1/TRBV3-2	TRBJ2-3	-	TGTGCCAGCAGCCATCCCAAGGGGGCTAGCGGGGGTGGGGCGAATACGCAGTATTTT	CASSHPKGASGGGANTQYF
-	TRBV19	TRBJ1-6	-	TGTGCCAGTAGTAGGCAGGGTGACTCACCCCTCCACTTT	CASSRQGDSPLHF
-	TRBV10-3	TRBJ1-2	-	TGTGCCATCAGTGGGGAGGATAGGGGCTATGGCTACACCTTC	CAISGEDRGYGYTF
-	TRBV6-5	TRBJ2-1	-	TGTGCCAGCTTACAGGGAAATTACAATGAGCAGTTCTTC	CASLQGNYNEQFF
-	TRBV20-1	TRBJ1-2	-	TGCAGTGCTAGTAAACCTCAGGCAGGCTACACCTTC	CSASKPQAGYTF
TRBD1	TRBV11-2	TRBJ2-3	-	TGTGCCAGCAGCGTAAGTCGACAGGGGACAGATACGCAGTATTTT	CASSVSRQGTDTQYF
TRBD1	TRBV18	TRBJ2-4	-	TGTGCCAGCTCACCACTGACAGGGAACCTAGCCAAAAACATTCAGTACTTC	CASSPLTGNLAKNIQYF
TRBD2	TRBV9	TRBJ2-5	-	TGTGCCAGCAGCGTCGATAGCGGGGGGGGAGAGACCCAGTACTTC	CASSVDSGGGETQYF
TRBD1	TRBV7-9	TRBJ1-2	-	TGTGCCAGCAGCTTGGGTTACGGGACAGTTGATGGCTACACCTTC	CASSLGYGTVDGYTF
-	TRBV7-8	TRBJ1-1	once	TGTGCCAGCAGCTCAATACCGGGCCCGAAGAGGGACACTGAAGCTTTCTTT	CASSSIPGPKRDTEAFF
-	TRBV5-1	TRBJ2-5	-	TGCGCCAGCAGCCCCGGGGGTAGCGGCCAAGAGACCCAGTACTTC	CASSPGGSGQETQYF
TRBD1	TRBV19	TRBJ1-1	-	TGTGCCAGTACAATCAGGACAGGGGTGGGTTGGAACACTGAAGCTTTCTTT	CASTIRTGVGWNTEAFF
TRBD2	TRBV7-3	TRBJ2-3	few	TGTGCCAGCAGCAGAGCGGGGGGGATCACAGATACGCAGTATTTT	CASSRAGGITDTQYF
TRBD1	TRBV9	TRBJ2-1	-	TGTGCCAGCAGAGGACAGGGCTCCTACAATGAGCAGTTCTTC	CASRGQGSYNEQFF
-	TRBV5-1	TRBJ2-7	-	TGCGCCAGCAGCTCCGGGACATCAACCTACGAGCAGTACTTC	CASSSGTSTYEQYF
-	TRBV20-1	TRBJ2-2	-	TGCAGTGCTAGTTCGGGTGGTTACGCCGGGGAGCTGTTTTTT	CSASSGGYAGELFF
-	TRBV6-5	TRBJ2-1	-	TGTGCCACCCAGTCCCTCAATGAGCAGTTCTTC	CATQSLNEQFF
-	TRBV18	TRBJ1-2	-	TGTGCCAGCTCACCAAACAGGGACTATGGCTACACCTTC	CASSPNRDYGYTF
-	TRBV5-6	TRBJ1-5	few	TGTGCCAGCAGCTGGGGCGCAGGCCCCCAGCATTTT	CASSWGAGPQHF
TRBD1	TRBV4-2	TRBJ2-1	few	TGTGCCAGCAGCCTGGGAATCTGGACAGGAGCCAATGAGCAGTTCTTC	CASSLGIWTGANEQFF
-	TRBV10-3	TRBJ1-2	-	TGTGCCATCAGCGGAGGTCTCTATGGCTACACCTTC	CAISGGLYGYTF
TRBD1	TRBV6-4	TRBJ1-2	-	TGTGCCAGCAGACCAGGGGGCTCAAGCTATGGCTACACCTTC	CASRPGGSSYGYTF
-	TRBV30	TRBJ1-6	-	TGTGCCTGGGAGAGACGGGGGAATTCACCCCTCCACTTT	CAWERRGNSPLHF
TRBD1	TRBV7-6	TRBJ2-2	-	TGTGCCAGCAGCTCTCTAATACGGGACAGGGGGCCAAACACCGGGGAGCTGTTTTTT	CASSSLIRDRGPNTGELFF